Listed here are 20 T cell receptor beta chains from one sample, sequenced in a study of post-analysis software for immune sequencing data (dated by TCRdb to between 2014 and 2017). Study-wide findings and limitations: A few TRBV segments, including TRBV5-6, TRBV5-1 and TRBV20-1, were significantly more frequent in patients than controls.

Library generation was performed with PCR. Instrument on record: Illumina HiSeq 2500. Unique molecular identifiers were incorporated into TCR beta cDNA libraries to reduce PCR and sequencing biases. TCRdb handled the public reads itself, with Q25 trimming in fastp and clone calling in MiXCR, and kept productive beta chains. Rows with a matching CDR3 protein are joined into one entry that keeps the most common DNA and genes. Recorded for this sample are hundreds of thousands of distinct CDR3 sequences; approximately 30% of them occurred a single time. The ten largest clones add up to 0.5% to 0.6% of the sample. What these receptors recognize is not known. The material sequenced was blood. All receptors come from a girl between 10 and 17 years old with multiple sclerosis.

The chain couples TRBV6-1 to TRBJ2-7, with 9 positions matching TRBD1. Germline values: CDR1 MNHNS, CDR2 SASEGT. This CDR3 region has 16 residues. Losses at the gene ends were 1 base for V and 3 bases for J; bases not matched to a gene: 7. DNA of the CDR3: TGTGCCAGCAGTGAAGTCAGGACAGGGGCAATCTACGAGCAGTACTTC. It is translated as CASSEVRTGAIYEQYF.

This clonotype occurred a few times. The rearrangement links TRBV3-1 to TRBJ2-7; the match to TRBD2 covers 11 bases. The CDR3 covers 13 residues. The J segment lost 3 bases and the V segment lost 6 bases, leaving 1 base of the junction unmatched. The V gene's germline CDR1 is LGHDT and CDR2 YNNKEL (reference sequence). This CDR3 is CASRGTSGYEQYF. The CDR3 DNA is TGTGCCAGCAGAGGGACTAGCGGCTACGAGCAGTACTTC.

Comments on this clonotype: A much larger clone sits a single nucleotide away, making a read error possible. V and J are TRBV11-2 and TRBJ2-5, with TRBD1 as a possible D gene (6 bases). This CDR3 region has 12 residues. CDR1 and CDR2 from the germline V gene are SGHAT and FQNNGV. The CDR3 DNA follows: TGTGTCAGTTTAGGGGGTGGTGAGACCCAGTACTTC. Translation gives CVSLGGGETQYF.

V and J are TRBV7-9 and TRBJ2-1; the D is unclear. Trimming removed 1 base at V and 9 bases at J, with 7 bases between. Germline V lookup: CDR1 SEHNR, CDR2 FQNEAQ (reference sequence). This CDR3 contains 12 residues. CDR3 loop: CASSLVVTEQFF. The DNA for the CDR3 is TGTGCCAGCAGCTTAGTAGTTACTGAGCAGTTCTTC.

This clonotype turned up a few times. In DNA form, the CDR3 reads TGTGCCAGCAGCTTACGGGGACAGAGACTAGCGGGAGGCAATGAGCAGTTCTTC. Encoded protein: CASSLRGQRLAGGNEQFF. The chain employs TRBV7-2 and TRBJ2-1; 13 bases fit TRBD2. Germline V lookup: CDR1 SGHTA, CDR2 FQGNSA. Unmatched junction bases numbered 10, after V lost 2 bases and J lost 6 bases. The CDR3 runs to 18 residues.

This clonotype came up a few times. The chain uses TRBV20-1 and TRBJ2-1; D remains unclear. The length of the CDR3 is 13 residues. Trimming pared 7 bases from V and 0 bases from J, leaving 10 bases between. Per the germline V gene, CDR1 is DFQATT and CDR2 is SNEGSKA (reference sequence). CDR3 in amino acids: CSVPSSSYNEQFF. The CDR3 DNA is TGCAGTGTACCCAGCAGCTCCTACAATGAGCAGTTCTTC.

Note on this clonotype: A junction end diverges from the germline sequence, so it may reflect a read error. The V call is TRBV5-5, the J call TRBJ2-1; 9 bases map to TRBD1. The length of the CDR3 is 15 residues. Germline V gives CDR1 SGHKS, CDR2 YYEKEE (reference sequence). CDR3 amino acids: CAGSLAGTGRDEQFF. The CDR3 DNA is TGTGCCGGCAGCTTGGCCGGGACAGGGCGAGATGAGCAGTTCTTC.

CDR3: CASGQQGGETQYF. The CDR3 bases are TGCGCCAGCGGCCAACAGGGCGGAGAGACCCAGTACTTC. The chain employs TRBV5-1 and TRBJ2-5; D possibly corresponds to TRBD1 (6 bases). There are 13 residues in the CDR3. Trimming removed 7 bases from V and 4 bases from J, with 14 bases in between. Germline V gives CDR1 SGHRS, CDR2 YFSETQ.

This chain links TRBV10-3 with TRBJ1-1; D perhaps matches TRBD1 (6 bases). In germline, CDR1 is ENHRY, CDR2 SYGVKD. The CDR3 runs to 13 residues. Trimming took off 0 bases at V and 8 bases at J, with 10 bases between the two ends. CDR3 DNA: TGTGCCATCAGTGAGTCGGGGGGGCAGGAAGCTTTCTTT. Its translation: CAISESGGQEAFF.

On this clonotype: Sequence at one end of the junction differs from germline and may be a read error. The chain combines TRBV4-3 with TRBJ2-1; D may correspond to TRBD1 or TRBD2 (6 bases each). The CDR3 spans 14 residues. CDR1 and CDR2 (germline): LGHNA, YSLEER. The CDR3 DNA reads TGCGCCGGCAGCCAAGGTCAGGGGCGGGATGAACAGTTCTTC. It is translated as CAGSQGQGRDEQFF.

The chain couples TRBV20-1 to TRBJ1-5; possibly TRBD1 for D (6 bases). Trimming left V 3 bases short and J 5 bases short, with 17 bases between. The CDR3 is 15 amino acids. CDR1 is DFQATT and CDR2 is SNEGSKA in the germline V gene (reference sequence). The CDR3 here is CSASRGSGEDQPQHF. CDR3 nucleotides: TGCAGTGCTAGCAGGGGTTCGGGTGAGGATCAGCCCCAGCATTTT.

The chain uses TRBV11-2 and TRBJ2-5, with a weak D call TRBD1 (7 bases). Near its end, the DNA agrees better with TRBJ2-7, so the J call may be wrong. CDR3 length: 15 amino acids. CDR1 is SGHAT and CDR2 is FQNNGV in the germline V gene. The CDR3 here is CASSLTRGTSYEQYF. The CDR3 region has the DNA TGTGCCAGCAGCCTCACCAGGGGGACTTCCTACGAGCAGTACTTC.

The chain carries TRBV6-2 or TRBV6-3 and TRBJ2-7, with D maybe TRBD1 (6 bases). The germline V gene encodes CDR1 MNHEY and CDR2 SVGEGT. V lost 5 bases and J 3 bases, leaving 14 bases between the germline ends. This CDR3 contains 14 residues. The CDR3 loop is CASSQRGLDYEQYF. CDR3 nucleotide sequence: TGTGCCAGCAGTCAAAGGGGGTTGGACTACGAGCAGTACTTC.

A few counts support this clonotype. This chain joins TRBV7-2 and TRBJ2-5, with TRBD1 identical over 8 bases. With 5 bases clipped from V and 5 bases from J, the junction kept 7 bases outside the gene matches. CDR3 length equals 14 residues. The germline V gene encodes CDR1 SGHTA and CDR2 FQGNSA. The CDR3 reads CASSQRTGRETQYF. The CDR3 nucleotides are TGTGCCAGCAGCCAGCGGACAGGGCGCGAGACCCAGTACTTC.

The table lists this clonotype with a few counts. The CDR3 reads CASSRMVPTGALTQYF. CDR3 sequence (DNA): TGTGCCAGCAGCCGAATGGTCCCAACCGGGGCCCTTACGCAGTATTTT. J is TRBJ2-3 and V is TRBV11-2; D tentatively reads TRBD1 or TRBD2 (5 bases each). This CDR3 has 16 residues. The V end was cut by 5 bases, the J end by 8 bases, with 23 bases between. CDR1 is SGHAT, CDR2 FQNNGV, per germline.

Concerning this clonotype itself: A much larger clone differs from this one at a single base, so this may be a read error. The CDR3 does not end in the conserved phenylalanine or tryptophan, so this is likely a read error. V is TRBV6-5 and J is TRBJ2-5; D possibly corresponds to TRBD1 (5 bases). V dropped 5 bases and J dropped 4 bases, with 14 bases sitting between them. Germline V lookup: CDR1 MNHEY, CDR2 SVGAGI. The CDR3 extends over 14 amino acids. Here the CDR3 reads CASSLWQGTETQYS. The CDR3 region has the DNA TGTGCCAGCAGTCTGTGGCAGGGAACAGAGACCCAGTACTCC.

The chain is built from TRBV12-3 or TRBV12-4 and TRBJ2-3; a weak D match, TRBD2 (5 bases). Between the trimmed V and J ends, which lost 6 bases and 3 bases, there was a span of 13 bases. CDR3 length: 14 residues. The CDR3 bases are TGTGCCAGCAGGGGGAGCGTTAGAACAGATACGCAGTATTTT. It yields the protein CASRGSVRTDTQYF.

The V call is TRBV29-1, the J call TRBJ2-5; possible D gene TRBD2, 6 bases. CDR3 length: 12 residues. Germline loops: CDR1 SQVTM, CDR2 ANQGSEA. The V end was cut by 3 bases, the J end by 11 bases, with 16 bases between. The CDR3, as DNA: TGCAGCGTTGACTCCGGGACTTCGGGGCAGTACTTC. Translating it yields CSVDSGTSGQYF.

The CDR3 region is CASSLRGGAGDEQFF. In nucleotides, the CDR3 is TGTGCCAGCAGCTTACGCGGGGGGGCGGGGGATGAGCAGTTCTTC. The V gene is TRBV7-2, the J gene TRBJ2-1, with 9 positions matching TRBD2. Trimming cost V 2 bases and J 8 bases; bases outside gene matches: 7. The CDR3 extends over 15 amino acids. Germline-derived CDR1 and CDR2 are SGHTA and FQGNSA.

DNA of the CDR3: TGCGCCAGCAGCGCTACAGTCCAGGGGGGCACTGAAGCTTTCTTT. The encoded protein is CASSATVQGGTEAFF. The chain uses TRBV4-1 and TRBJ1-1, with 7 bases identical to TRBD1. Trimming removed 5 bases from V and 4 bases from J; junction bases left unmatched: 10. Germline-derived CDR1 and CDR2 are MGHRA and YSYEKL. CDR3 size: 15 residues.